This record looks at one T cell receptor (beta chain) sequence and its context. The study ran its PCR with 60 Vbeta and 13 Jbeta primers. The method was immunoSEQ multiplex PCR; TCRdb's version includes in-frame clones alone and lacks a portion of them. The table shows roughly 70,000 clones, with 70% to 75% occurring only once. This entry comes from a study of cytomegalovirus exposure and HLA in healthy donors. The sequenced sample was PBMCs. The TCR comes from a human donor in good health.

The CDR3 DNA reads as TGTGCCAGCAGCTTGGAAGTAGGAGATGAGCAGTTCTTC. Its translation is CASSLEVGDEQFF. J is TRBJ2-1 and V is TRBV5-6, with D unclear. The CDR3 is made up of 13 amino acids. Trimming stripped 0 bases from V and 8 bases from J, with 9 bases between. Germline CDR1 and CDR2: SGHDT and YYEEEE. Complete variable domain (other parts from reference TRBV5-6 and TRBJ2-1): DAGVTQSPTHLIKTRGQQVTLRCSPKSGHDTVSWYQQALGQGPQFIFQYYEEEERQRGNFPDRFSGHQFPNYSSELNVNALLLGDSALYLCASSLEVGDEQFFGPGTRLTVL.